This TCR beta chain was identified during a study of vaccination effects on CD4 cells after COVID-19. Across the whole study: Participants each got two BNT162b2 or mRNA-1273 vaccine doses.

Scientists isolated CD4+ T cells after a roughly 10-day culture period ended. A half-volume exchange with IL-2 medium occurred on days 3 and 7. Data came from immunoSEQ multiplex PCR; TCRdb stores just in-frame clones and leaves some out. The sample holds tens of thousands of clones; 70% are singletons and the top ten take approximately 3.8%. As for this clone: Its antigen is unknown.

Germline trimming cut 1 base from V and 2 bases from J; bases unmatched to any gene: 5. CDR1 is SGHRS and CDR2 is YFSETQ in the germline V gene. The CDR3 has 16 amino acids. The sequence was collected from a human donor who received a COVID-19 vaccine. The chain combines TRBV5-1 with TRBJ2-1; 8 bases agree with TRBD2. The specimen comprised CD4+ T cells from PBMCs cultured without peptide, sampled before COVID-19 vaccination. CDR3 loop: CASSLWSGGTYNEQFF. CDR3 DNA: TGCGCCAGCAGCTTGTGGTCGGGAGGGACCTACAATGAGCAGTTCTTC. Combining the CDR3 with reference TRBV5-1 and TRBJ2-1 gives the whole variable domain KAGVTQTPRYLIKTRGQQVTLSCSPISGHRSVSWYQQTPGQGLQFLFEYFSETQRNKGNFPGRFSGRQFSNSRSEMNVSTLELGDSALYLCASSLWSGGTYNEQFFGPGTRLTVL.